This passage covers 28 T cell receptor beta chains from one sample sequenced in a study of blood T cell repertoires in COVID-19. Produced via immunoSEQ multiplex PCR; TCRdb's table is partial and in-frame only. The table lists approximately 230,000 clones, almost 85% of them singletons. The specimen sequenced was PBMCs or T cells enriched from blood (not recorded which). These receptors came from a man between 35 and 55 years old who had recovered from COVID-19.

The gene calls are TRBV5-3 and TRBJ2-7; weak D call: TRBD2 (5 bases). TRBV5-3 falls under the ORF class, with uncertain function. V lost 6 bases to trimming and J lost 0 bases, with 13 bases between them. This CDR3 contains 14 residues. The CDR3: CARTGGRSSYEQYF. In DNA form, the CDR3 reads TGTGCCAGAACCGGAGGAAGAAGCTCCTACGAGCAGTACTTC.

This rearrangement joins TRBV5-1 to TRBJ1-2, with 9 positions matching TRBD1. This CDR3 spans 16 amino acids. In germline, CDR1 is SGHRS, CDR2 YFSETQ. After removal of 0 bases from V and 4 bases from J, the junction contained 7 bases not matched to a gene. The CDR3 sequence is CASSLGSQGASYGYTF. The DNA of the CDR3 is TGCGCCAGCAGCTTGGGTTCACAGGGGGCTAGCTATGGCTACACCTTC.

The rearrangement joins TRBV7-2 to TRBJ2-7, with D hard to call. Trimming stripped 3 bases from V and 6 bases from J, with 15 bases between. In germline, CDR1 is SGHTA, CDR2 FQGNSA. The CDR3 runs to 14 residues. In DNA form, the CDR3 reads TGTGCCAGCAGCTTCGGCGTCCTGAGCGCCGAGCAGTACTTC. The encoded protein is CASSFGVLSAEQYF.

The rearrangement joins TRBV2 to TRBJ1-2, with 7 nucleotides matching TRBD1. Germline V gene sequence: CDR1 SNHLY, CDR2 FYNNEI. This CDR3 has 14 residues. Trimming at V came to 6 bases and at J to 4 bases, leaving 8 bases not matched to a gene. This chain's CDR3 is CASRGVGDSYGYTF. CDR3 nucleotide sequence: TGTGCCAGCAGAGGCGTGGGGGACAGCTATGGCTACACCTTC.

This chain's CDR3 is CASRQSTNEKLFF. The CDR3, as DNA: TGCGCCAGCCGACAGTCAACTAATGAAAAACTGTTTTTT. The V and J genes are TRBV5-1 and TRBJ1-4, with D perhaps matching TRBD1 (5 bases). CDR3 length: 13 residues. Trimming shortened V by 7 bases and J by 0 bases, and 7 bases separated the two germline ends. Germline CDR1 and CDR2: SGHRS and YFSETQ. Filled out from reference TRBV5-1 and TRBJ1-4, the complete variable domain reads KAGVTQTPRYLIKTRGQQVTLSCSPISGHRSVSWYQQTPGQGLQFLFEYFSETQRNKGNFPGRFSGRQFSNSRSEMNVSTLELGDSALYLCASRQSTNEKLFFGSGTQLSVL.

The chain employs TRBV5-1 and TRBJ2-3; 13 bases are shared with TRBD2. There are 16 residues in the CDR3. Germline V gene lookup returns CDR1 SGHRS and CDR2 YFSETQ. The V and J ends lost 7 bases and 2 bases, in that order; junction bases with no gene match: 7. CDR3 region: CASHGLAGANTDTQYF. The CDR3 DNA reads as TGCGCCAGCCACGGACTAGCGGGGGCAAACACAGATACGCAGTATTTT.

This clone showed up just once. At one end the junction does not follow the germline gene, possibly because of a read error. V and J are TRBV12-3 or TRBV12-4 and TRBJ2-1, with unresolved D. The CDR3 contains 13 residues. The CDR3 sequence: CASSLGSPNEQFF. Here the CDR3 DNA reads TGTGCCAGCAGCTTAGGAAGCCCTAATGAGCAGTTCTTC.

This clone was seen a handful of times. V is TRBV7-3 and J is TRBJ1-5; 7 bases map to TRBD1. The V and J ends lost 3 bases and 4 bases, in that order; junction bases with no gene match: 3. This CDR3 has 14 amino acids. The germline gives CDR1 SGHTA, CDR2 FQGTGA. For the CDR3, the DNA is TGTGCCAGCAGCTTGGGGACAGCAAATCAGCCCCAGCATTTT. Residues: CASSLGTANQPQHF.

V and J are TRBV3-1 (or the pseudogene TRBV3-2) and TRBJ1-1, with D tentatively TRBD1 (5 bases). Trimming pared 8 bases from V and 3 bases from J, leaving 13 bases between. The CDR3 is made up of 13 amino acids. Germline CDR1 LGHDT, CDR2 YNNKEL (reference sequence). The CDR3 bases are TGTGCCAGCTCCAGGGCGTCGGACACTGAAGCTTTCTTT. Protein product: CASSRASDTEAFF.

The chain recombines TRBV4-1 with TRBJ2-1, with TRBD2 as a possible D gene (5 bases). This CDR3 is 16 amino acids long. Germline CDR1 MGHRA, CDR2 YSYEKL. V lost 1 base to trimming and J lost 2 bases, with 12 bases between them. As DNA, the CDR3 is TGCGCCAGCAGCCAAGTGGGAGCCCCGACCTACAATGAGCAGTTCTTC. This sequence encodes CASSQVGAPTYNEQFF.

The chain is built from TRBV6-5 and TRBJ1-5; 7 nucleotides match TRBD1. This CDR3 has 15 amino acids. Germline-derived CDR1 and CDR2 are MNHEY and SVGAGI. The V and J ends lost 4 bases and 5 bases, in that order; junction bases with no gene match: 8. CDR3 residues: CASSSRGTADQPQHF. CDR3 bases: TGTGCCAGCAGTTCCCGGGGGACAGCGGATCAGCCCCAGCATTTT.

This clone was counted between two and nine times. CDR3 sequence reads: CASSLIPEQNTEAFF. The CDR3 region has the DNA TGCGCCAGCAGCCTAATCCCAGAACAGAACACTGAAGCTTTCTTT. V is TRBV4-1 and J is TRBJ1-1; D gene ambiguous. Germline CDR1 is MGHRA and CDR2 is YSYEKL. The V and J ends lost 4 bases and 1 base respectively, with 13 bases between them. This CDR3 spans 15 amino acids.

This chain links TRBV4-1 with TRBJ2-5; 11 bases are shared with TRBD2. This CDR3 contains 16 residues. The germline V gene encodes CDR1 MGHRA and CDR2 YSYEKL. V was pared by 4 bases and J by 9 bases, with 13 bases of the junction left unmatched. The CDR3 coding sequence is TGCGCCAGCAGCCCCAGACTAGCGGGATTCCAAGACTCCCAGTACTTC. Encoded protein: CASSPRLAGFQDSQYF.

V gene TRBV5-1 combines with J gene TRBJ1-2; no reliable D call. CDR3 length: 14 residues. CDR1 and CDR2 (germline): SGHRS, YFSETQ. The V end was cut by 0 bases, the J end by 2 bases, with 8 bases between. CDR3 nucleotide sequence: TGCGCCAGCAGCTTGGGGCTGCAGAACTATGGCTACACCTTC. Its translation: CASSLGLQNYGYTF.

The rearrangement links TRBV19 to TRBJ1-1; TRBD1 aligns across 8 bases. The CDR3 runs to 14 residues. Germline CDR1 and CDR2: LNHDA and SQIVND (reference sequence). Unmatched junction bases numbered 5, after V lost 4 bases and J lost 4 bases. CDR3 bases: TGTGCCAGTAGTACCCTACAGGGGGGCACTGAAGCTTTCTTT. Protein product: CASSTLQGGTEAFF.

The CDR3 bases are TGTGCCAGCTCACCACCCCGGACAGGGGGAAGCACCGGGGAGCTGTTTTTT. Encoded protein: CASSPPRTGGSTGELFF. This chain joins TRBV18 and TRBJ2-2, with TRBD1 matching over 10 bases. Germline V gene sequence: CDR1 KGHSH, CDR2 LQKENI. Unmatched junction bases numbered 5, after V lost 0 bases and J lost 4 bases. CDR3 length equals 17 residues.

This rearrangement joins TRBV7-3 to TRBJ2-1; 7 positions agree with TRBD2. The V gene's germline CDR1 is SGHTA and CDR2 FQGTGA. The CDR3 is made up of 15 amino acids. Trimming cost V 4 bases and J 9 bases; bases outside gene matches: 12. The CDR3 is CASSSTGGAGGEQFF. DNA for the CDR3: TGTGCCAGCAGCTCCACGGGGGGTGCTGGGGGTGAGCAGTTCTTC.

The chain carries TRBV24-1 and TRBJ2-1; 10 nucleotides match TRBD1. Trimming took 4 bases from V and 8 from J; bases not matched to a gene: 4. CDR1 and CDR2 (germline): KGHDR, SFDVKD. The CDR3 is 14 residues long. CDR3 residues: CATSEPGTGDEQFF. Here the CDR3 DNA reads TGTGCCACCAGTGAGCCCGGGACAGGGGATGAGCAGTTCTTC.

The chain carries TRBV3-1 (or the pseudogene TRBV3-2) and TRBJ2-7, with D possibly being TRBD2 (5 bases). V was shortened by 4 bases and J by 0 bases, with 13 bases between the two germline ends. The CDR3 covers 15 residues. From germline, CDR1 is LGHDT and CDR2 YNNKEL (reference sequence). CDR3 sequence: CASSPRASLSYEQYF. The CDR3 DNA sequence: TGTGCCAGCAGCCCCCGGGCTAGCCTCTCCTACGAGCAGTACTTC.

The V call is TRBV24-1, the J call TRBJ2-1; 13 nucleotides agree with TRBD2. Germline values: CDR1 KGHDR, CDR2 SFDVKD. This CDR3 contains 14 residues. V dropped 9 bases and J dropped 8; count of bases not matched to a gene: 6. The DNA for the CDR3 is TGTGCCACCGGGACTAGCGGGAAGTGGGATGAGCAGTTCTTC. Its translation is CATGTSGKWDEQFF.

The chain couples TRBV9 to TRBJ1-2, with 9 positions matching TRBD1. Trimming cost V 0 bases and J 8 bases; bases outside gene matches: 5. From germline, CDR1 is SGDLS and CDR2 YYNGEE. This CDR3 spans 14 amino acids. CDR3 residues: CASSVDRGPRGYTF. DNA of the CDR3: TGTGCCAGCAGCGTAGACAGGGGGCCGAGGGGCTACACCTTC.

This clone appeared a single time. The chain has TRBV28 and TRBJ2-1; 9 bases match TRBD2. The CDR3 is 16 residues long. V trimming: 2 bases; J trimming: 8 bases; junction bases outside the gene matches: 10. From germline, CDR1 is MDHEN and CDR2 SYDVKM. The CDR3 nucleotides are TGTGCCAGCAGTTTAGGGGCGGGAGGGCAGAGCCATGAGCAGTTCTTC. Its translation: CASSLGAGGQSHEQFF.

The gene calls are TRBV5-6 and TRBJ1-3; D is unresolved. The CDR3 length is 14 residues. V shed 3 bases and J shed 0 bases, with 7 bases lying between them. Germline V gene sequence: CDR1 SGHDT, CDR2 YYEEEE. CDR3 coding DNA: TGTGCCAGCAGCTCAGCGAACTCTGGAAACACCATATATTTT. This gives the protein CASSSANSGNTIYF. Full variable domain (remainder filled in from reference TRBV5-6 and TRBJ1-3): DAGVTQSPTHLIKTRGQQVTLRCSPKSGHDTVSWYQQALGQGPQFIFQYYEEEERQRGNFPDRFSGHQFPNYSSELNVNALLLGDSALYLCASSSANSGNTIYFGEGSWLTVV.

A few counts support this clone. This chain uses TRBV2 with TRBJ2-7; 10 nucleotides agree with TRBD1. In germline, CDR1 is SNHLY, CDR2 FYNNEI. J gave up 6 bases and V 7 bases, and 6 bases lay outside the gene matches. This CDR3 has 13 amino acids. CDR3 in DNA: TGTGCCAGCACCGAGGGACAGGGGAGCGAGCAGTACTTC. Amino acids: CASTEGQGSEQYF.

The table lists this clone with a few counts. The chain combines TRBV5-4 with TRBJ2-2, with 9 bases fitting TRBD1. In germline, CDR1 is SGHNT, CDR2 YYREEE (reference sequence). This CDR3 spans 17 amino acids. J gave up 3 bases and V 4 bases, and 10 bases lay outside the gene matches. The CDR3 protein is CASSSYRGQGYTGELFF. As DNA, the CDR3 is TGTGCCAGCAGCAGTTACAGGGGGCAAGGTTACACCGGGGAGCTGTTTTTT.

The J gene is TRBJ2-7, the V gene TRBV6-5; 7 nucleotides match TRBD1. Germline V gives CDR1 MNHEY, CDR2 SVGAGI. This CDR3 spans 15 amino acids. V was clipped by 7 bases and J by 1 base; unmatched bases: 10. The CDR3 DNA follows: TGTGCCAGCAAACCAACAGGGGACCTGTCCTACGAGCAGTACTTC. It is translated as CASKPTGDLSYEQYF.

This clone was counted a single time. The CDR3 loop is CASSALAGEGTGELFF. The CDR3 DNA reads TGTGCCAGCAGTGCCTTAGCGGGGGAGGGCACCGGGGAGCTGTTTTTT. The chain links TRBV2 to TRBJ2-2, with 9 bases matching TRBD2. The ends lost 4 bases at V and 4 bases at J; junction bases unmatched: 7. The germline V gene encodes CDR1 SNHLY and CDR2 FYNNEI. This CDR3 has 16 residues. The full variable domain, completed using reference TRBV2 and TRBJ2-2, is EPEVTQTPSHQVTQMGQEVILRCVPISNHLYFYWYRQILGQKVEFLVSFYNNEISEKSEIFDDQFSVERPDGSNFTLKIRSTKLEDSAMYFCASSALAGEGTGELFFGEGSRLTVL.

The V and J genes are TRBV5-1 and TRBJ1-2; 8 bases map to TRBD1. V was clipped by 0 bases and J by 2 bases; unmatched bases: 0. The germline V gene encodes CDR1 SGHRS and CDR2 YFSETQ. CDR3 length: 14 residues. The CDR3: CASSLGQGNYGYTF. The CDR3 region has the DNA TGCGCCAGCAGCTTGGGACAGGGGAACTATGGCTACACCTTC. Variable domain in full (rest from reference TRBV5-1 and TRBJ1-2): KAGVTQTPRYLIKTRGQQVTLSCSPISGHRSVSWYQQTPGQGLQFLFEYFSETQRNKGNFPGRFSGRQFSNSRSEMNVSTLELGDSALYLCASSLGQGNYGYTFGSGTRLTVV.